Below, 27 T cell receptor beta chains from the same sample are listed, as sequenced in a study of shared clonotypes between healthy human individuals. As defined, naive CD8 cells were CD45RO-negative and positively selected for CCR7, with terminally differentiated effector memory CD45RA+ cells excluded. Clones were sequenced by immunoSEQ multiplex PCR, and TCRdb holds only the in-frame ones, with some missing. Of roughly 2.1 million clones in the sample, 90% to 95% were seen once. Sequencing was carried out using naive CD8+ T cells from PBMCs. These receptors were collected from a young man in good health. Some clones in this sample may be carry-over from other donors' samples.

V and J are TRBV4-1 and TRBJ2-1, with a tentative D call TRBD1 (6 bases). The CDR3 loop spans 14 amino acids. CDR1 MGHRA and CDR2 YSYEKL come from the germline V gene. V lost 3 bases, J lost 9 bases, and 15 bases lay in between. The CDR3 loop reads CASSQARLGGEQFF. The CDR3 DNA sequence: TGCGCCAGCAGCCAGGCCCGTTTAGGGGGTGAGCAGTTCTTC.

The chain has TRBV2 and TRBJ2-6, with no clear D. CDR3 length: 12 residues. Germline loops: CDR1 SNHLY, CDR2 FYNNEI. Trimming cost V 10 bases and J 4 bases, with 8 bases left between them. This CDR3 reads CATVSGANVLTF. In nucleotides, the CDR3 is TGTGCCACCGTTTCAGGGGCCAACGTCCTGACTTTC.

The chain has TRBV4-3 and TRBJ2-7; D gene unclear. The CDR3 extends over 15 amino acids. CDR1 and CDR2 (germline): LGHNA, YSLEER. The V end was cut by 1 base, the J end by 5 bases, with 15 bases between. For the CDR3, the DNA is TGCGCCAGCAGCCAAGGGGGTGGGCCCCACGACGAGCAGTACTTC. Protein sequence: CASSQGGGPHDEQYF.

With respect to this clone: Other DNA sequences of this sample code for an identical CDR3. The chain combines TRBV10-3 with TRBJ1-1; no firm D call. V was trimmed by 9 bases and J by 2 bases, leaving 7 bases between them. Per the germline V gene, CDR1 is ENHRY and CDR2 is SYGVKD. The CDR3 has 11 amino acids. CDR3 loop: CAISGNTEAFF. The CDR3, as DNA: TGTGCCATTTCGGGAAACACTGAAGCTTTCTTT.

This sequence joins TRBV28 and TRBJ2-3, with no clear D. From germline, CDR1 is MDHEN and CDR2 SYDVKM. The CDR3 consists of 14 residues. The V end lost 6 bases, the J end lost 0 bases, and 10 bases lay between the germline ends. In nucleotides, the CDR3 is TGTGCCAGCAGCGGAAGAACTAGCACAGATACGCAGTATTTT. Translating it yields CASSGRTSTDTQYF. Supplemented by reference TRBV28 and TRBJ2-3, the full variable domain reads DVKVTQSSRYLVKRTGEKVFLECVQDMDHENMFWYRQDPGLGLRLIYFSYDVKMKEKGDIPEGYSVSREKKERFSLILESASTNQTSMYLCASSGRTSTDTQYFGPGTRLTVL.

The chain couples TRBV9 to TRBJ1-2, with D uncertain. Germline CDR1 reads SGDLS; CDR2 reads YYNGEE. The CDR3 extends over 16 amino acids. Between the trimmed V and J ends, which lost 2 bases and 3 bases, there was a span of 17 bases. The CDR3: CASSVGLGREYYGYTF. The CDR3 coding sequence is TGTGCCAGCAGCGTGGGCCTTGGGCGCGAGTACTATGGCTACACCTTC.

This chain uses TRBV30 with TRBJ2-2, with D unresolved. The CDR3 totals 14 residues. With 1 base removed from V and 4 bases from J, the gap between germline ends came to 10 bases. Germline CDR1 reads GTSNPN; CDR2 reads SVGIG (reference sequence). The CDR3 here is CAWSATLGTGELFF. In DNA form, the CDR3 reads TGTGCCTGGAGTGCCACTCTCGGCACCGGGGAGCTGTTTTTT.

With regard to this clone: This sample also contains other DNA sequences that code for the same CDR3. This chain connects TRBV28 to TRBJ2-7; no clear D. V dropped 3 bases and J dropped 2 bases, with 11 bases sitting between them. The CDR3 totals 14 residues. Germline assignment: CDR1 MDHEN and CDR2 SYDVKM. Here the CDR3 reads CASSLSGSTYEQYF. The CDR3 DNA is TGTGCCAGCAGTTTGAGTGGAAGTACCTACGAGCAGTACTTC.

This sequence joins TRBV5-1 and TRBJ2-2, with D perhaps TRBD2 (6 bases). This CDR3 region has 14 residues. Germline lookup yields CDR1 SGHRS and CDR2 YFSETQ. Trimming shortened V by 1 base and J by 4 bases, and 8 bases separated the two germline ends. In nucleotides, the CDR3 is TGCGCCAGCAGCTTGATGGGGGGCACCGGGGAGCTGTTTTTT. It codes for CASSLMGGTGELFF.

This clone is a singleton in its sample. J is TRBJ1-5 and V is TRBV2, with D hard to call. The CDR3 has 15 amino acids. The V gene's germline CDR1 is SNHLY and CDR2 FYNNEI. V was cut by 3 bases and J by 6 bases, with 15 bases left in between. The CDR3 is CASSDAGWVSQPQHF. CDR3 coding DNA: TGTGCCAGCAGTGACGCTGGGTGGGTTAGTCAGCCCCAGCATTTT.

The rearrangement uses TRBV11-2 and TRBJ2-1, with D perhaps matching TRBD2 (5 bases). V lost 3 bases and J lost 6, with 15 bases in between. The CDR3 runs to 15 residues. Germline loops: CDR1 SGHAT, CDR2 FQNNGV. CDR3 region: CASSLPLVGSNEQFF. The CDR3 DNA reads TGTGCCAGCAGCTTGCCCCTTGTAGGGAGCAATGAGCAGTTCTTC.

This chain joins TRBV18 and TRBJ2-4; D perhaps matches TRBD2 (6 bases). Germline lookup yields CDR1 KGHSH and CDR2 LQKENI. The CDR3 extends over 15 amino acids. The V end was cut by 8 bases, the J end by 0 bases, with 14 bases between. The CDR3 reads CASDRGSSAKNIQYF. The DNA for the CDR3 is TGTGCCAGCGATCGGGGGAGCTCAGCCAAAAACATTCAGTACTTC.

This clone was seen just once. V is TRBV6-6 and J is TRBJ1-4, with a weak D call TRBD1 (6 bases). CDR1 MNHNY and CDR2 SVGAGI come from the germline V gene (reference sequence). This CDR3 region has 14 residues. Trimming took off 5 bases at V and 8 bases at J, with 15 bases between the two ends. In nucleotides, the CDR3 is TGTGCCAGCAGTCCGAGGGGGAGATTAGAAAAACTGTTTTTT. It yields the protein CASSPRGRLEKLFF.

The chain combines TRBV9 with TRBJ2-7; D may be TRBD2 (6 bases). Germline loops: CDR1 SGDLS, CDR2 YYNGEE. The CDR3 runs to 15 residues. With 0 bases removed from V and 2 bases from J, the gap between germline ends came to 12 bases. The CDR3 coding sequence is TGTGCCAGCAGCGTAGGGTTGGAGGGCACCTACGAGCAGTACTTC. Translating it yields CASSVGLEGTYEQYF.

This chain connects TRBV7-8 to TRBJ2-7; D is ambiguous. Germline CDR1 and CDR2: SGHVS and FQNEAQ. The CDR3 extends over 14 amino acids. Between the trimmed V and J ends, which lost 4 bases and 3 bases, there was a span of 13 bases. In DNA form, the CDR3 reads TGTGCCAGCAGCTCCACTGCCCCGGGCTACGAGCAGTACTTC. Residues: CASSSTAPGYEQYF.

The chain uses TRBV9 and TRBJ2-2; the match to TRBD2 covers 8 bases. Germline V gene sequence: CDR1 SGDLS, CDR2 YYNGEE. Unmatched junction bases numbered 10, after V lost 4 bases and J lost 5 bases. CDR3 length: 16 residues. CDR3 loop: CASSPLREGGTGELFF. CDR3 nucleotides: TGTGCCAGCAGCCCTCTTCGGGAGGGGGGAACCGGGGAGCTGTTTTTT.

The CDR3, as DNA: TGTGCCAGCAGCTTGGGACAGGGAGTTTACAATGAGCAGTTCTTC. Translated, it gives CASSLGQGVYNEQFF. The rearrangement joins TRBV7-3 to TRBJ2-1; TRBD1 agrees at 9 bases. The CDR3 length is 15 residues. The junction had 4 bases not matched to a gene; V was cut back by 3 bases and J by 4 bases. Germline CDR1 and CDR2: SGHTA and FQGTGA. Together with reference TRBV7-3 and TRBJ2-1, the CDR3 gives the full variable domain: GAGVSQTPSNKVTEKGKYVELRCDPISGHTALYWYRQSLGQGPEFLIYFQGTGAADDSGLPNDRFFAVRPEGSVSTLKIQRTERGDSAVYLCASSLGQGVYNEQFFGPGTRLTVL.

The chain couples TRBV27 to TRBJ2-3; D may be TRBD1 or TRBD2 (6 bases each). The V and J ends lost 5 bases and 4 bases respectively, with 19 bases between them. In germline, CDR1 is MNHEY, CDR2 SMNVEV (reference sequence). This CDR3 region has 16 residues. The CDR3: CASSNRLEGDPDTQYF. CDR3 nucleotide sequence: TGTGCCAGCAGTAACCGACTAGAGGGGGACCCAGATACGCAGTATTTT.

The V gene is TRBV28, the J gene TRBJ2-2; 8 positions match TRBD2. The trim removed 10 bases at V and 1 base at J, leaving 5 bases unmatched. Germline lookup yields CDR1 MDHEN and CDR2 SYDVKM. This CDR3 has 14 residues. CDR3 DNA sequence: TGTGCCAATTCGGGGACTAGGAACACCGGGGAGCTGTTTTTT. It codes for CANSGTRNTGELFF.

The chain is built from TRBV19 and TRBJ1-4; D not certain. The length of the CDR3 is 15 residues. Germline CDR1 and CDR2: LNHDA and SQIVND (reference sequence). Trimming pared 4 bases from V and 3 bases from J, leaving 12 bases between. The CDR3, as DNA: TGTGCCAGTAGTACCGCGGATTGGTCTAATGAAAAACTGTTTTTT. It is translated as CASSTADWSNEKLFF. The full variable domain, with the rest looked up from reference TRBV19 and TRBJ1-4, is DGGITQSPKYLFRKEGQNVTLSCEQNLNHDAMYWYRQDPGQGLRLIYYSQIVNDFQKGDIAEGYSVSREKKESFPLTVTSAQKNPTAFYLCASSTADWSNEKLFFGSGTQLSVL.

This clone was seen a single time. The rearrangement joins TRBV18 to TRBJ1-2; 7 bases fit TRBD1. V trimming: 3 bases; J trimming: 8 bases; junction bases outside the gene matches: 9. Germline loops: CDR1 KGHSH, CDR2 LQKENI. This CDR3 is built from 14 residues. The CDR3 DNA is TGTGCCAGCTCACCCAAGACAGGGTGGGAAGGCTACACCTTC. Amino acid sequence: CASSPKTGWEGYTF. Together with reference TRBV18 and TRBJ1-2, the CDR3 gives the full variable domain: NAGVMQNPRHLVRRRGQEARLRCSPMKGHSHVYWYRQLPEEGLKFMVYLQKENIIDESGMPKERFSAEFPKEGPSILRIQQVVRGDSAAYFCASSPKTGWEGYTFGSGTRLTVV.

The rearrangement uses TRBV4-3 and TRBJ2-7, with 8 bases identical to TRBD1. In germline, CDR1 is LGHNA, CDR2 YSLEER. The CDR3 consists of 14 residues. The V and J ends lost 0 bases and 12 bases, in that order; junction bases with no gene match: 10. The CDR3 region has the DNA TGCGCCAGCAGCCAAGACTCATATAGGACAGGGCTGTACTTC. Amino acid sequence: CASSQDSYRTGLYF.

The chain joins TRBV28 to TRBJ2-7; 7 nucleotides match TRBD2. Germline V gene lookup returns CDR1 MDHEN and CDR2 SYDVKM. The CDR3 is 17 residues long. Trimming removed 7 bases from V and 0 bases from J; junction bases left unmatched: 15. CDR3 DNA: TGTGCCAGCAACTTTGGGTGGTCGGGGGGTCCCTCCTACGAGCAGTACTTC. This sequence encodes CASNFGWSGGPSYEQYF.

The rearrangement links TRBV9 to TRBJ2-5; 8 positions agree with TRBD1. The CDR3 spans 15 residues. Germline values: CDR1 SGDLS, CDR2 YYNGEE. The J segment lost 2 bases and the V segment lost 4 bases, leaving 7 bases of the junction unmatched. The CDR3 loop is CASSIRGQAQETQYF. CDR3 in DNA: TGTGCCAGCAGCATCCGGGGACAGGCGCAAGAGACCCAGTACTTC.

This chain joins TRBV7-2 and TRBJ2-7; D assignment may be TRBD1 or TRBD2 (5 bases each). V gave up 5 bases and J gave up 5 bases, with 22 bases separating them. The CDR3 has 16 amino acids. Germline V CDR1 and CDR2: SGHTA, FQGNSA. CDR3 DNA sequence: TGTGCCAGCAGCCTTCGACCGGGGCGGGTCGTCAACGAGCAGTACTTC. This gives the protein CASSLRPGRVVNEQYF.

The CDR3 DNA is TGTGCCAGCACAGGGTCTCTTTGGGACAGCACAGATACGCAGTATTTT. Translating gives CASTGSLWDSTDTQYF. The rearrangement links TRBV7-9 to TRBJ2-3; D could derive from TRBD1 or TRBD2 (5 bases each). The CDR3 is 16 residues long. The V gene lost 7 bases and the J gene lost 0 bases, with 17 bases spanning the gap. The V gene's germline CDR1 is SEHNR and CDR2 FQNEAQ (reference sequence).

This chain links TRBV9 with TRBJ1-3; D is unclear. CDR3 length: 15 residues. The V end was cut by 0 bases, the J end by 2 bases, with 9 bases between. CDR1 and CDR2 from the germline V gene are SGDLS and YYNGEE. The CDR3 protein is CASSVVGSTGNTIYF. The DNA for the CDR3 is TGTGCCAGCAGCGTAGTTGGCAGCACTGGAAACACCATATATTTT.